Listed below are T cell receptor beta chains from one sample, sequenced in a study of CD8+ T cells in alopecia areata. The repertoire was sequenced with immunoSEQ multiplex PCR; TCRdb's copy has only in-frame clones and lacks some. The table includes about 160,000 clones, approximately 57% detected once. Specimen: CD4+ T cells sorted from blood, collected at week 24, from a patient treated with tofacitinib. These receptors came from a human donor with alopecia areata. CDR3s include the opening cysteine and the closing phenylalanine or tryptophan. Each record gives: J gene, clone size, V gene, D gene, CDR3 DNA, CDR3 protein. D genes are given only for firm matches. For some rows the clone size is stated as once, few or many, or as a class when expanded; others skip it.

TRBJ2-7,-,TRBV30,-,TGTGCCTGGGATCTTGGACAGCGACGTTCCTACGAGCAGTACTTC,CAWDLGQRRSYEQYF
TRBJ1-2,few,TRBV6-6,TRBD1,TGTGCCAGCAGAGACGGGACAGGGAATGGCTACACCTTC,CASRDGTGNGYTF
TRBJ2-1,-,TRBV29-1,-,TGCAGCGCCCAGGGAGGATACAATGAGCAGTTCTTC,CSAQGGYNEQFF
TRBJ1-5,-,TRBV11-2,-,TGTGCCAGCAGCTTAGACAATTGGGGTCAGCCCCAGCATTTT,CASSLDNWGQPQHF
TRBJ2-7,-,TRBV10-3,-,TGTGCCATCGGGATCCCGGGACTCACCTCCTACGAGCAGTACTTC,CAIGIPGLTSYEQYF
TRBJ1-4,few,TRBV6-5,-,TGTGCCAGCAGTACTCGACGGGAAAAACTGTTTTTT,CASSTRREKLFF
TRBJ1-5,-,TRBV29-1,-,TGCAGCGTTGTAGAGAGCAATCAGCCCCAGCATTTT,CSVVESNQPQHF
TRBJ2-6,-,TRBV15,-,TGTGCCACCAGCAAGTATCCCGCTAGCTCTAGAGGGGCCAACGTCCTGACTTTC,CATSKYPASSRGANVLTF
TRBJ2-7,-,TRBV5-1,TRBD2,TGCGCCAGCAGCTCGATAGGACTAGCGGGCTCCTACGAGCAGTACTTC,CASSSIGLAGSYEQYF
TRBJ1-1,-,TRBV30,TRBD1,TGTGCCTGGAGGGGACAGGGGGTCGGCACTGAAGCTTTCTTT,CAWRGQGVGTEAFF
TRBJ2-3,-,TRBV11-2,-,TGTGCCAGCAGCTTAGTGGGGGGGCGGACAGATACGCAGTATTTT,CASSLVGGRTDTQYF
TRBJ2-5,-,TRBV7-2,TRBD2,TGTGCCAGCAGCTGGGGCCGACTAGCGGAGACCCAGTACTTC,CASSWGRLAETQYF
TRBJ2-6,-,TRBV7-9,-,TGTGCCAGCAGCCTCCGCGGTGGGGCCAACGTCCTGACTTTC,CASSLRGGANVLTF
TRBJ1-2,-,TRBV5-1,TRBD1,TGCGCCAGCAGCTTGGCCGCAGGGGGCCTGAGTGGCTACACCTTC,CASSLAAGGLSGYTF
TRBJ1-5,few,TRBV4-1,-,TGCGCCAGCAGCTCACAAAAAGACATGCGGCCCCAGCATTTT,CASSSQKDMRPQHF
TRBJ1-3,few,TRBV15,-,TGTGCCATCGGGGGGGATGCAGTATCTGGAAACACCATATATTTT,CAIGGDAVSGNTIYF
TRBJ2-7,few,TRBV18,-,TGTGCCAGCTCACAAGATACAGGCCTATACGAGCAGTACTTC,CASSQDTGLYEQYF
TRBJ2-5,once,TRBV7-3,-,TGTGCCAGCAGCTTCCCGGGCGAGACCCAGTACTTC,CASSFPGETQYF
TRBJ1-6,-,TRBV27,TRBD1,TGTGCCAGCAGTGAACGGACAGGCTTTAATTCACCCCTCCACTTT,CASSERTGFNSPLHF
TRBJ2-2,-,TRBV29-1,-,TGCAGCGTTCAATTGTACCGGACCACCGGGGAGCTGTTTTTT,CSVQLYRTTGELFF
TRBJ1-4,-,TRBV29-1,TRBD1,TGCAGCGTTGACCGAGGGGGCGGCGGAGAAAAACTGTTTTTT,CSVDRGGGGEKLFF
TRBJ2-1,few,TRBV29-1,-,TGCAGCGCAGAACCCCGGGCCTCGGTGGATGAGCAGTTCTTC,CSAEPRASVDEQFF
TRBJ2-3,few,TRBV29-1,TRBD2,TGCAGCGTAGTGACTAGCGGGGGGGCCACAGATACGCAGTATTTT,CSVVTSGGATDTQYF
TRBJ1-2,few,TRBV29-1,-,TGCAGCGTTGAAGCTCAGCTTAACTATGGCTACACCTTC,CSVEAQLNYGYTF
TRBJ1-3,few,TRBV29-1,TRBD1,TGCAGCGCCAGGACAGGGTCCGGAAACACCATATATTTT,CSARTGSGNTIYF
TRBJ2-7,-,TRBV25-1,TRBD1,TGTGCCAGCAGTGCGCTGGGGACAGACCTAAGCTCCTACGAGCAGTACTTC,CASSALGTDLSSYEQYF
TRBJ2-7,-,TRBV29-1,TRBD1,TGCAGCGCAGGACAGGGGCTGACCTACGAGCAGTACTTC,CSAGQGLTYEQYF
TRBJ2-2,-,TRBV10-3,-,TGTGCCATCAGTGAGTCAAGCCACACCGGGGAGCTGTTTTTT,CAISESSHTGELFF
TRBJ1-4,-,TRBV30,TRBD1,TGTGCCTGGACCAAGAACTCGGGACAGACCTATGAAAAACTGTTTTTT,CAWTKNSGQTYEKLFF
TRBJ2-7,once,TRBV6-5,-,TGTGCCAGCAGCTCGACAGGCTCCTACGAGCAGTACTTC,CASSSTGSYEQYF
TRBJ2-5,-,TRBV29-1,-,TGCAGCGGAGAGCGTAAAGAGACCCAGTACTTC,CSGERKETQYF
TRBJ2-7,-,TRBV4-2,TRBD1,TGTGCCAGCAGCCAGTGGGACAGGGCCGCCGGCGAGCAGTACTTC,CASSQWDRAAGEQYF
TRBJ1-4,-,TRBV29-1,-,TGCAGCGTTGGGGCTACAGCGGGAGGGGCTAATGAAAAACTGTTTTTT,CSVGATAGGANEKLFF
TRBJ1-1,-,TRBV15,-,TGTGCCACCAGCAGAGATTTGGGGGCTTACGGCGGAGCTTTCTTT,CATSRDLGAYGGAFF
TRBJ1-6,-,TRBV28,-,TGTGCCAGCAGGCTCCGGACAGCGGATGTTTCACCCCTCCACTTT,CASRLRTADVSPLHF
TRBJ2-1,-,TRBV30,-,TGTGCCTGGAGGGAGACTTTGAAGGGTCAGTTCTTC,CAWRETLKGQFF
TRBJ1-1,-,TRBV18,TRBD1,TGTGCCAGCTCACCTGGGACAGGCACTGAAGCTTTCTTT,CASSPGTGTEAFF
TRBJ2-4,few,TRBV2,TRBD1,TGTGCCAGCAAACTTAGGACAGGGACAAACAAAAACATTCAGTACTTC,CASKLRTGTNKNIQYF
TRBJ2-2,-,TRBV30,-,TGTGCCTGGAATCCGGGACAGAACACCGGGGAGCTGTTTTTT,CAWNPGQNTGELFF
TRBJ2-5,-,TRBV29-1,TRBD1,TGCAGCGTAACAGGGGACCGAGAGACCCAGTACTTC,CSVTGDRETQYF
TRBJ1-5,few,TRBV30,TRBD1,TGTGCCTGGAGTCCACAGGGGAATCAGCCCCAGCATTTT,CAWSPQGNQPQHF